These T cell receptor beta chains were read from a single sample in a study of cytomegalovirus exposure and HLA in healthy donors. Sequencing used immunoSEQ multiplex PCR; TCRdb keeps in-frame clones, though not all of them. Of under 200,000 clones detected, around 62% appear once; the ten largest clones hold 2.5% to 3%. Sequencing was carried out using PBMCs. The receptors were sampled from a man aged 35-49 years in good health and CMV-seronegative. Both conserved end residues are part of each CDR3. The D gene is left open where the match is weak. Clone size is shown for a subset of rows, as once, few, many or a class of expanded clone.

TRBV27	TRBJ2-3	16	-	few	CASSLTSGPGTDTQYF	TGTGCCAGCAGTTTAACGAGCGGGCCGGGCACAGATACGCAGTATTTT
TRBV6-5	TRBJ2-7	16	TRBD1	few	CASSYLQGANSYEQYF	TGTGCCAGCAGTTACCTACAGGGGGCTAACTCCTACGAGCAGTACTTC
TRBV29-1	TRBJ2-1	14	TRBD1	-	CSVAGQGYYNEQFF	TGCAGCGTTGCGGGACAGGGGTACTACAATGAGCAGTTCTTC
TRBV19	TRBJ2-5	16	TRBD1	-	CASSVPKGTGRETQYF	TGTGCCAGTAGTGTCCCTAAAGGGACAGGTAGAGAGACCCAGTACTTC
TRBV5-1	TRBJ1-2	12	-	-	CASRGDVDGYTF	TGCGCCAGCAGGGGAGACGTAGATGGCTACACCTTC
TRBV7-2	TRBJ2-7	16	-	few	CASSLAGRGGAHEQYF	TGTGCCAGCAGCTTAGCCGGGCGCGGGGGCGCCCACGAGCAGTACTTC
TRBV7-2	TRBJ2-7	14	-	-	CASSLETSLHEQYF	TGTGCCAGCAGCTTAGAAACTAGCCTCCACGAGCAGTACTTC
TRBV27	TRBJ1-6	17	TRBD1	-	CASRAGTGGAANSPLHF	TGTGCCAGCAGGGCCGGGACAGGGGGGGCCGCAAATTCACCCCTCCACTTT
TRBV7-2	TRBJ2-5	14	-	-	CASSLGNREETQYF	TGTGCCAGCAGCTTAGGGAACAGGGAAGAGACCCAGTACTTC
TRBV9	TRBJ2-2	16	-	-	CASSVGGGGDTGELFF	TGTGCCAGCAGCGTAGGAGGGGGAGGGGACACCGGGGAGCTGTTTTTT
TRBV4-2	TRBJ2-1	16	TRBD2	once	CASSRTSGGSDNEQFF	TGTGCCAGCAGCCGGACTAGCGGGGGGAGCGACAATGAGCAGTTCTTC
TRBV7-2	TRBJ2-5	12	-	-	CASSDSLETQYF	TGTGCCAGCAGTGACAGCCTAGAGACCCAGTACTTC
TRBV5-4	TRBJ1-1	14	TRBD1	-	CASSPRTGRAEAFF	TGTGCCAGCAGCCCCAGGACAGGGCGAGCTGAAGCTTTCTTT